The sequence of this TCR beta chain was determined in a study of T cell clonotyping in hematopoietic cell transplantation (dated by TCRdb to the early 2020s). As for the study more broadly: The study collected 135 blood samples from 35 to 40 consecutive transplant recipients and their related donors. Recruitment of patients ran from 2015 to early 2017, and follow-up continued until late 2020 or until death. Results and caveats for the whole study, not just this receptor: Recipient repertoires showed only a small fraction of overlap with donor repertoires, and over 95% appeared de novo at the given depth. Inverse Simpson Index values from donors and from recipients before transplant predicted broader TCR repertoire diversity after transplant. The sample size was limited and the cells went unsorted, which meant the CD4 and CD8 repertoire contributions could not be told apart. A decrease in recipient TCR diversity was observed after transplant, and a progressive increase in pathologically expanded clonotypes was seen from day 30 to day 180.

What this sample's time point label stands for: 30 days after allo-HCT. Blood from recipients was drawn about 28 days before transplant and again at days 30, 100 and 180 after transplant. Nuclei Lysis Solution was used to extract genomic DNA from fresh or cryopreserved unfractionated peripheral blood mononuclear cells. Worth noting for this clone: The antigen it recognizes is unknown. No much larger clone exists at a distance of one base, and base qualities are not known.

Cut back by 0 bases and 6 bases, the V and J ends lie 3 bases apart. The CDR3 covers 12 residues, taking in both the cysteine and the phenylalanine. The kept DNA is CDR3 alone, 36 bases in frame from the first base. Reading the germline V gene gives CDR1 MGHRA and CDR2 YSYEKL. The immunoSEQ assay, a bias-controlled multiplex PCR using V- and J-specific primers, was used to amplify TCR beta CDR3 regions from genomic DNA. A second PCR step added a proprietary barcode and Illumina adapter sequences to the CDR3 amplicons. An Illumina MiSeq instrument was used for sequencing of the CDR3 libraries. Concerning the study's data processing: Export and quality control were performed with immunoSEQ Analyzer 3.0, and downstream analyses were performed with R Bioconductor and Immunarch. Repertoire metrics were calculated using only productive rearrangements within the normalized downsampled data set. In the normalized cohort, a clonotype counted as pathologically expanded if the clonotype was larger than 5 templates. Repertoire diversity was measured with the Inverse Simpson Index. To capture all clonotypes, CMV-specificity analyses were performed on the non-normalized data set. TCRdb retrieved this table from immuneACCESS and kept in-frame rearrangements only. Not all clones are present; in checked studies, unresolved V genes account for under half, and no reason is known for the remainder. D and trimming come from the DNA, and the V and J calls and clone size come from that table. Present in this sample are a few thousand clones, around three quarters of which were seen just once. About 12% of the sample is held by the ten biggest clonotypes.

This clonotype was sampled from a male patient between 60 and 69 years old who had an allogeneic stem cell transplant from an unrelated donor, so the T cells may come from the graft donor. Some clones in this sample may be carry-over from other donors' samples. This material consisted of peripheral blood mononuclear cells, taken 30 days after allogeneic stem cell transplant. The chain links TRBV4-1 with TRBJ2-1, with the D gene uncertain. The bases are TGCGCCAGCAGCCAAGAATCCAATGAGCAGTTCTTC. Translation gives CASSQESNEQFF.